This T cell receptor beta chain was captured by sequencing in a study of blood T cell repertoires in COVID-19. Study-wide context: Nucleic acid was either cDNA or gDNA, and it came from T cells, B-cell-depleted T cells, or PBMCs.

As handled by the study authors: Estimation of nucleated cell counts was performed using reference gene primer amplification. Sequencing used immunoSEQ multiplex PCR; TCRdb keeps in-frame clones, though not all of them. Clone size and the V and J calls come from that table; the DNA yielded D and trimming. Of 250,000 to 300,000 clones listed, over 65% are singletons. This clone has more than one count but fewer than ten. The CDR3 spans 15 residues. J was trimmed by 4 bases and V by 7 bases; bases with no gene match: 7. Looked up from germline, CDR1 is MNHEY and CDR2 is SVGAGI. The rearrangement links TRBV6-5 to TRBJ2-1; the match to TRBD2 covers 10 bases. Sequenced material: peripheral blood. This receptor was identified in a man between 60 and 75 years old who had recovered from COVID-19. The CDR3 is CASTAWTSGYNEQFF. The CDR3 nucleotides read TGTGCCAGCACAGCCTGGACTAGCGGATACAATGAGCAGTTCTTC.